This paragraph reports one TCR beta chain. Its specificity is unknown. This specimen includes other DNA sequences encoding the same CDR3. This specimen comes from a study of shared clonotypes between healthy human individuals. Study in general: Contributing individuals were two females and three males aged 18 to 49.

Repertoires were generated with immunoSEQ multiplex PCR, while TCRdb's copy carries only in-frame clones and drops some. The table lists more than 2 million clones, roughly 95% of them singletons. Study conclusions and caveats: Depth was large, yet rarefaction showed that sorted-subset sequencing was incomplete. Among the subsets, naive ones generally showed larger estimated richness than memory ones.

The naive CD8 subset, CD45RO-negative cells positively selected for CCR7, excluded terminally differentiated effector memory CD45RA+ cells. The sequence derives from a young man in good health. The sequenced material came from naive CD8+ T cells sorted from blood.

CDR3 amino acids: CASSLASGGPIYEQYF. CDR3 DNA sequence: TGTGCCAGCAGCTTGGCTAGCGGAGGACCCATCTACGAGCAGTACTTC. The chain uses TRBV5-6 and TRBJ2-7; TRBD2 agrees at 7 bases. The CDR3 length is 16 residues. V was pared by 0 bases and J by 3 bases, with 9 bases of the junction left unmatched. Per germline, CDR1 SGHDT and CDR2 YYEEEE.